Listed below are T cell receptor beta chains from one sample, sequenced in a study of spatial heterogeneity in lung cancer. TCRdb recomputed calls from the 5' RACE reads with MiXCR, one row per CDR3 protein. The profile shows roughly 2,900 distinct CDR3 sequences, roughly 12% of them singletons. The sequenced sample was normal lung tissue next to the tumor, obtained at surgery. Receptor source: a male donor with early-stage non-small cell lung cancer. The CDR3 runs from the conserved cysteine through the conserved F or W.

J gene	V gene	CDR3 protein
TRBJ1-5	TRBV4-1	CASSQEGRNRYQPQHF
TRBJ2-7	TRBV12-3/TRBV12-4	CASTRTSGGEQYF
TRBJ2-3	TRBV11-2	CASSLIRSTDTQYF
TRBJ1-5	TRBV7-9	CASSSTGTGDQPQHF
TRBJ2-1	TRBV11-3	CASSSGLASNEQFF
TRBJ1-6	TRBV12-3/TRBV12-4	CASSPRPGQGQNSPLHF
TRBJ1-6	TRBV6-5	CASSYSTVPSYNSPLHF
TRBJ1-1	TRBV7-9	CASSFEGSNTEAFF
TRBJ2-1	TRBV5-1	CASSLLLAGSNEQFF
TRBJ2-1	TRBV9	CASSVGGSPFNEQFF
TRBJ1-1	TRBV11-2	CASSLTGGEAEAFF
TRBJ2-1	TRBV5-1	CASRMTRDGYNEQFF
TRBJ2-7	TRBV7-6	CASSLLPDGGEYEQYF
TRBJ1-2	TRBV6-6	CASSQQGGVYGYTF
TRBJ1-2	TRBV11-2	CASSQRGGGYGYTF
TRBJ1-1	TRBV30	CAWTLGRMAEAFF
TRBJ1-1	TRBV12-3/TRBV12-4	CASSPRQDTEAFF
TRBJ2-1	TRBV4-3	CASSRAGGSYNEQFF
TRBJ2-7	TRBV6-6	CASSLQGREGPYEQYF
TRBJ2-2	TRBV6-5	CASSYTSGISNTGELFF
TRBJ1-2	TRBV5-6	CASSPSGAGRDYGYTF
TRBJ2-1	TRBV2	CARGERTSSYNEQFF